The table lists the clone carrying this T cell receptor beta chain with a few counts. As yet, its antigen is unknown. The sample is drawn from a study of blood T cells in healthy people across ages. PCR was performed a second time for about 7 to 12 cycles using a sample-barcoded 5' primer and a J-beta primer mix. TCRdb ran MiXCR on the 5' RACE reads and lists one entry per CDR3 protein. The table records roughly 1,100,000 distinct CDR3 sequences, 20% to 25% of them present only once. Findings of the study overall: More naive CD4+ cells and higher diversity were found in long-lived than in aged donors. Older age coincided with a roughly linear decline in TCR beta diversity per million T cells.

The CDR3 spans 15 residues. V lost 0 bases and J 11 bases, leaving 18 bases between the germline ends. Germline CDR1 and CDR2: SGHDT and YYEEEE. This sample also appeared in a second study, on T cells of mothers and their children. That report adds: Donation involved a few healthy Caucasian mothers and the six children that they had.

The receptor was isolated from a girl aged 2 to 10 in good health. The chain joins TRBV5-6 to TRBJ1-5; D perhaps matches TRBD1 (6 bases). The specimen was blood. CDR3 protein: CASSLGQVVWEAQHF. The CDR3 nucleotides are TGTGCCAGCAGCTTGGGACAGGTGGTCTGGGAGGCCCAGCATTTT. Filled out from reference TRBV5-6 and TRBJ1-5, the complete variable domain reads DAGVTQSPTHLIKTRGQQVTLRCSPKSGHDTVSWYQQALGQGPQFIFQYYEEEERQRGNFPDRFSGHQFPNYSSELNVNALLLGDSALYLCASSLGQVVWEAQHFGDGTRLSIL.